This T cell receptor beta chain was found in a study of shared clonotypes between healthy human individuals. Study conclusions and caveats: Generally, estimated richness proved larger in naive subsets than it did in memory subsets. Clonotypes that were shared across a handful of donors made up around 5% of naive CD4 clonotypes.

As concerns this clone: Its antigen is currently unknown.

Assay runs were performed at deep level. Libraries were prepared by immunoSEQ multiplex PCR; TCRdb keeps only in-frame clonotypes and omits some of them. Here the sample spans about 2.4 million clones, more than 85% being singletons. V was cut by 0 bases and J by 1 base, with 10 bases left in between. CDR1 and CDR2 from the germline V gene are MNHEY and SVGAGI. CDR3 size: 15 residues. The specimen sequenced was naive CD4+ T cells from PBMCs. Subset noted: CD45RA+ positively selected. The origin of this receptor is a man aged 18 to 30 in good health. Some clones in this sample may be carry-over from other donors' samples. The rearrangement uses TRBV6-5 and TRBJ2-7; D gene ambiguous. CDR3 coding DNA: TGTGCCAGCAGTTACTCCCAGTCTCAGTCCTACGAGCAGTACTTC. This gives the protein CASSYSQSQSYEQYF.